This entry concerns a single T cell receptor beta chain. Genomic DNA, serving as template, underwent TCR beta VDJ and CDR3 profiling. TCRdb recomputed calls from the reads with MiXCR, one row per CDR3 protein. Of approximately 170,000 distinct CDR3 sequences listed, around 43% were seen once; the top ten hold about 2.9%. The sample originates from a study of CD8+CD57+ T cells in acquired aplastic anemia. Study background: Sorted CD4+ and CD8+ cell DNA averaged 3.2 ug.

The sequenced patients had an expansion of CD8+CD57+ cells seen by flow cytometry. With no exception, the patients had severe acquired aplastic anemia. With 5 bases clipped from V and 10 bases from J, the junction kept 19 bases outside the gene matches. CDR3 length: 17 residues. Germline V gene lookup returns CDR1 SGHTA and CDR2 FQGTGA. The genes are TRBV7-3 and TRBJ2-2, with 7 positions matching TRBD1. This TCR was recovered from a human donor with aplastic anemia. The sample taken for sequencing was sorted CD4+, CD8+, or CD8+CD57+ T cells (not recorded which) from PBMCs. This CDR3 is CASSHPVGQSYAEELFF. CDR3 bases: TGTGCCAGCAGCCACCCAGTGGGACAGAGTTATGCCGAGGAGCTGTTTTTT.